These 18 T cell receptor beta chains came from one sample sequenced in a study of T cells after yellow fever vaccination. TCRdb recomputed calls from the 5' RACE reads with MiXCR, one row per CDR3 protein. The sample lists fewer than 350,000 distinct CDR3 sequences, about 4.5% occurring once. The sequencing here drew on PBMCs, taken 15 days after the yellow fever booster vaccination. The receptors come from a man younger than 35 who received the YFV17D yellow fever vaccine.

The chain is built from TRBV2 and TRBJ1-1, with D possibly matching TRBD1 (5 bases). CDR3 length equals 14 residues. V lost 4 bases, J lost 5 bases, and 14 bases lay in between. CDR1 SNHLY and CDR2 FYNNEI come from the germline V gene. As DNA, the CDR3 is TGTGCCAGCAGTGGAAGGACATCGGAAACTGAAGCTTTCTTT. Its protein product is CASSGRTSETEAFF. Full variable domain (outside the CDR3, taken from reference TRBV2 and TRBJ1-1): EPEVTQTPSHQVTQMGQEVILRCVPISNHLYFYWYRQILGQKVEFLVSFYNNEISEKSEIFDDQFSVERPDGSNFTLKIRSTKLEDSAMYFCASSGRTSETEAFFGQGTRLTVV.

This clonotype appeared many times. V gene TRBV5-1 combines with J gene TRBJ2-1, with TRBD2 matching 10 bases. V was clipped by 8 bases and J by 10 bases; unmatched bases: 15. Germline V gives CDR1 SGHRS, CDR2 YFSETQ. The CDR3 is 15 amino acids. CDR3 amino acids: CASLSSGLAIGEQFF. CDR3 bases: TGCGCCAGTTTATCCTCGGGACTAGCGATTGGAGAGCAGTTCTTC.

This clonotype was observed many times. The chain uses TRBV12-3 or TRBV12-4 and TRBJ1-1, with D hard to call. This CDR3 is built from 12 residues. Trimming took 2 bases from V and 8 from J, leaving 9 bases between them. CDR3 in amino acids: CASSLRAEEAFF. CDR3 DNA: TGTGCCAGCAGTTTACGAGCAGAAGAAGCTTTCTTT.

The rearrangement links TRBV6-5 to TRBJ1-6, with 11 bases aligning to TRBD1. In germline, CDR1 is MNHEY, CDR2 SVGAGI. The CDR3 has 17 amino acids. Unmatched junction bases numbered 10, after V lost 4 bases and J lost 8 bases. CDR3 in amino acids: CASSSYGQGALYSPLHF. The DNA for the CDR3 is TGTGCCAGCAGTTCATACGGACAGGGGGCATTATATTCACCCCTCCACTTT.

The rearrangement uses TRBV6-1 and TRBJ1-6; D is unresolved. Trimming pared 10 bases from V and 6 bases from J, leaving 19 bases between. CDR1 is MNHNS, CDR2 SASEGT, per germline. The CDR3 is 15 residues long. CDR3 protein: CATRWLGRFNSPLHF. CDR3 coding DNA: TGTGCCACCCGCTGGCTCGGGCGGTTTAATTCACCCCTCCACTTT.

This clonotype was observed at least ten times. The chain is built from TRBV5-1 and TRBJ1-2; no clear D. CDR1 is SGHRS and CDR2 is YFSETQ in the germline V gene. The V gene lost 0 bases and the J gene lost 0 bases, with 15 bases spanning the gap. This CDR3 has 17 amino acids. The CDR3 nucleotides are TGCGCCAGCAGCTTGGATGGCAGGCGGGAAGCTAACTATGGCTACACCTTC. Translating it yields CASSLDGRREANYGYTF.

This sequence joins TRBV9 and TRBJ1-6; 7 bases line up with TRBD1. CDR3 length: 15 residues. V trimming: 3 bases; J trimming: 6 bases; junction bases outside the gene matches: 6. Germline V lookup: CDR1 SGDLS, CDR2 YYNGEE. CDR3 sequence: CASSATGTVNSPLHF. The CDR3 nucleotides are TGTGCCAGCAGCGCTACCGGGACAGTTAATTCACCCCTCCACTTT.

In its sample, this clonotype was seen many times. The CDR3 reads CASSLIDRGRPQETQYF. CDR3 bases: TGTGCCAGCAGCTTAATCGACCGCGGGCGGCCCCAAGAGACCCAGTACTTC. The chain couples TRBV7-2 to TRBJ2-5; D is perhaps TRBD2 (5 bases). This CDR3 contains 17 residues. V lost 2 bases and J 1 base, leaving 17 bases between the germline ends. CDR1 and CDR2 from the germline V gene are SGHTA and FQGNSA.

The sample holds a few counts of this clonotype. This chain connects TRBV15 to TRBJ2-1; D may be TRBD2 (6 bases). The CDR3 runs 16 residues. Per germline, CDR1 LNHNV and CDR2 YYDKDF (reference sequence). V was clipped by 3 bases and J by 6 bases, with 18 bases between them. CDR3 in amino acids: CATSSGPGTGPNEQFF. Written as DNA, the CDR3 is TGTGCCACCAGCAGTGGACCCGGGACTGGACCCAATGAGCAGTTCTTC.

This clonotype was recorded many times. The chain recombines TRBV20-1 with TRBJ2-7; 7 bases are shared with TRBD2. The CDR3 length is 13 residues. V shed 3 bases, J shed 0 bases, and the junction held 2 bases outside the gene matches. Germline lookup yields CDR1 DFQATT and CDR2 SNEGSKA (reference sequence). CDR3 sequence reads: CSASGGTSYEQYF. The CDR3 region has the DNA TGCAGTGCTAGCGGGGGGACCTCCTACGAGCAGTACTTC.

In this sample, this clonotype turned up many times. V and J are TRBV29-1 and TRBJ2-1; D possibly uses TRBD1 or TRBD2 (6 bases each). The V end was cut by 8 bases, the J end by 7 bases, with 18 bases between. CDR3 length equals 13 residues. Germline V gene data show CDR1 as SQVTM and CDR2 as ANQGSEA. CDR3 protein: CSSWGAGGNEQFF. For the CDR3, the DNA is TGCAGCTCTTGGGGGGCAGGTGGGAATGAGCAGTTCTTC.

This clonotype was detected a few times. This chain connects TRBV5-1 to TRBJ1-4; D unclear. There are 14 residues in the CDR3. Germline loops: CDR1 SGHRS, CDR2 YFSETQ. With 4 bases removed from V and 0 bases from J, the gap between germline ends came to 7 bases. CDR3 coding DNA: TGCGCCAGCAGCAGGTCCACAACTAATGAAAAACTGTTTTTT. Translation gives CASSRSTTNEKLFF.

This clonotype has at least ten counts. The rearrangement uses TRBV12-5 and TRBJ1-2; 9 bases are a match to TRBD1. Germline trimming cut 5 bases from V and 5 bases from J; bases unmatched to any gene: 3. The CDR3 runs to 13 residues. The V gene's germline CDR1 is LGHNT and CDR2 FRNRAP. CDR3 protein: CASGPGQGYGYTF. The DNA of the CDR3 is TGTGCTAGTGGTCCCGGACAGGGGTATGGCTACACCTTC.

This sequence joins TRBV23-1 and TRBJ2-4; 9 nucleotides match TRBD1. TRBV23-1 is an ORF; its function is uncertain. The J segment lost 10 bases and the V segment lost 2 bases, leaving 9 bases of the junction unmatched. This CDR3 has 15 residues. CDR3 coding DNA: TGCGCCAGCAGTCAAGCTCTTCGGGACAGGGTGATTCAGTACTTC. It translates to CASSQALRDRVIQYF.

The sample holds a few counts of this clonotype. This chain joins TRBV7-2 and TRBJ1-6; D possibly corresponds to TRBD1 (5 bases). CDR1 is SGHTA and CDR2 is FQGNSA in the germline V gene. The V end lost 1 base, the J end lost 5 bases, and 9 bases lay between the germline ends. The CDR3 covers 15 residues. This CDR3 reads CASSLVSQDNSPLHF. The CDR3 DNA follows: TGTGCCAGCAGCTTAGTCTCACAGGATAATTCACCCCTCCACTTT.

This clonotype was seen at least ten times. The genes are TRBV4-3 and TRBJ1-2; 9 nucleotides match TRBD1. The V gene end was trimmed by 4 bases and the J gene end by 7 bases; junction bases not matched to a gene: 4. CDR1 LGHNA and CDR2 YSLEER come from the germline V gene. The CDR3 is made up of 13 amino acids. CDR3 DNA: TGCGCCAGCAGCCGAACAGGGGGCGGTGGCTACACCTTC. Protein sequence: CASSRTGGGGYTF.

Concerning this clonotype: A much larger clone lies one base from this, so it may be a read error. The chain is built from TRBV7-9 and TRBJ1-5, with D possibly TRBD1 on 6 matching bases. CDR3 length: 15 amino acids. Germline CDR1 is SEHNR and CDR2 is FQNEAQ (reference sequence). CDR3 coding DNA: TGTGCCAGCAGCTCACAGGGTGGCTCCGGACAGCCCAAGCATTTT. Translated: CASSSQGGSGQPKHF.

At least ten counts were recorded for this clonotype. J is TRBJ2-5 and V is TRBV5-1; TRBD1 aligns across 7 bases. Germline V gene data show CDR1 as SGHRS and CDR2 as YFSETQ. The CDR3 runs to 18 residues. V shed 1 base and J 1 base; nucleotides not matched to a gene: 13. In DNA, the CDR3 is TGCGCCAGCAGCTTGTTTTCGCTGGTACGGGACAGCCAAGAGACCCAGTACTTC. It translates to CASSLFSLVRDSQETQYF.